The next 20 T cell receptor beta chains were all read from a single sample in a study of OX40 agonist ivuxolimab in advanced cancers. Sequenced by immunoSEQ multiplex PCR; TCRdb stores in-frame clones only, minus some. The profile covers approximately 69,000 clones, with around four fifths appearing a single time and under 6% taken by the ten largest. Sequencing was performed on CD4+ or CD8+ T cells sorted from blood, taken in a trial of the OX40 agonist ivuxolimab. The receptors originated from an adult with an advanced solid tumor such as melanoma, head and neck, liver or kidney cancer.

The chain joins TRBV7-9 to TRBJ2-4; no clear D gene. The CDR3 loop spans 11 amino acids. Looked up from germline, CDR1 is SEHNR and CDR2 is FQNEAQ (reference sequence). V lost 2 bases to trimming and J lost 8 bases, with 4 bases between them. DNA for the CDR3: TGTGCCAGCAGCTTATCTTACATTCAGTACTTC. Its protein product is CASSLSYIQYF.

V gene TRBV23-1 combines with J gene TRBJ2-5; perhaps TRBD1 as D (6 bases). TRBV23-1 carries the ORF label, with uncertain function. The CDR3 runs to 14 residues. Deletions cut 9 bases from V and 5 bases from J, with 19 bases between. CDR3 amino acids: CARVSKQGLETQYF. Here the CDR3 DNA reads TGCGCCAGGGTCTCGAAGCAGGGGCTGGAGACCCAGTACTTC.

The V gene is TRBV29-1, the J gene TRBJ1-5; D ambiguous. Germline V gene sequence: CDR1 SQVTM, CDR2 ANQGSEA. The germline V and J ends were trimmed by 6 bases and 0 bases, with 12 bases remaining between them. The CDR3 runs to 14 residues. CDR3 coding DNA: TGCAGCGTGGCGGGCGGGGATAGCAATCAGCCCCAGCATTTT. This encodes CSVAGGDSNQPQHF.

CDR3 bases: TGTGCCAGCGCAGGGGTTTATGGAAACACCATATATTTT. It translates to CASAGVYGNTIYF. This chain links TRBV6-6 with TRBJ1-3; D possibly corresponds to TRBD1 (6 bases). This CDR3 comprises 13 residues. V lost 8 bases to trimming and J lost 3 bases, with 11 bases between them. Germline values: CDR1 MNHNY, CDR2 SVGAGI (reference sequence).

The chain couples TRBV28 to TRBJ2-3; maybe TRBD2 (5 bases). Looked up from germline, CDR1 is MDHEN and CDR2 is SYDVKM. Trimming cost V 3 bases and J 2 bases, with 9 bases left between them. The CDR3 contains 14 residues. The CDR3 coding sequence is TGTGCCAGCAGTTTCCCCCGGGACACAGATACGCAGTATTTT. This sequence encodes CASSFPRDTDTQYF.

The CDR3 region has the DNA TGTGCCAGCAGAAAACTAGCGGGGATCGACGAGCAGTACTTC. Amino acid sequence: CASRKLAGIDEQYF. The chain uses TRBV27 and TRBJ2-7; 10 bases agree with TRBD2. Trimming removed 6 bases from V and 5 bases from J; junction bases left unmatched: 7. This CDR3 contains 14 residues. Germline V CDR1 and CDR2: MNHEY, SMNVEV (reference sequence).

Concerning this clone: A much larger clone sits a single nucleotide away, making a read error possible. Other nucleotide sequences from this sample produce the same CDR3. The J gene is TRBJ1-1, the V gene TRBV4-1, with D unresolved. CDR1 and CDR2 from the germline V gene are MGHRA and YSYEKL. CDR3 length: 14 amino acids. DNA for the CDR3: TGCGCCAGCAGCCAAGTTGGCGGGTTCACTGAGGCTTTCTTT. Translation gives CASSQVGGFTEAFF.

V is TRBV5-1 and J is TRBJ2-5; D may be TRBD2 (5 bases). Germline values: CDR1 SGHRS, CDR2 YFSETQ. The V end was cut by 9 bases, the J end by 2 bases, with 17 bases between. The CDR3 is 14 residues long. This chain's CDR3 is CATAALDLQETQYF. The CDR3 DNA is TGCGCCACGGCTGCACTAGACCTACAAGAGACCCAGTACTTC.

CDR3 in DNA: TGCGCCAGCAGTGAGGACACCGGGGAGCTGTTTTTT. Protein sequence: CASSEDTGELFF. The chain links TRBV10-2 to TRBJ2-2; D call uncertain. CDR3 length: 12 amino acids. Germline V gene lookup returns CDR1 WSHSY and CDR2 SAAADI. The V and J ends lost 2 bases and 3 bases respectively, with 1 base between them.

Written as DNA, the CDR3 is TGTGCCAGCACCCTTCACGGGGCTGAGACCCAGTACTTC. This codes for CASTLHGAETQYF. J is TRBJ2-5 and V is TRBV7-9; D possibly matches TRBD1 or TRBD2 (5 bases each). From germline, CDR1 is SEHNR and CDR2 FQNEAQ (reference sequence). The CDR3 loop spans 13 amino acids. Trimming shortened V by 7 bases and J by 5 bases, and 14 bases separated the two germline ends.

The genes are TRBV5-8 and TRBJ1-1; D ambiguous. CDR1 is SGHTS and CDR2 is YDEGEE in the germline V gene. V was trimmed by 2 bases and J by 9 bases, leaving 11 bases between them. This CDR3 has 12 residues. Written as DNA, the CDR3 is TGTGCCAGCAGCTTTACTAACCGAAAAGCTTTCTTT. Amino acid sequence: CASSFTNRKAFF.

V usage is TRBV6-1 and J usage is TRBJ2-3, with TRBD2 matching 11 bases. With V trimmed by 2 bases and J by 5 bases, 9 bases remained unmatched. This CDR3 region has 17 residues. The germline V gene has CDR1 MNHNS and CDR2 SASEGT. The CDR3 bases are TGTGCCAGCAGTGAATACTTAACTAGCGGGGGAGGAGATACGCAGTATTTT. It yields the protein CASSEYLTSGGGDTQYF.

The rearrangement uses TRBV7-2 and TRBJ2-3; 10 bases fit TRBD2. Germline V lookup: CDR1 SGHTA, CDR2 FQGNSA. Trimming removed 3 bases from V and 3 bases from J; junction bases left unmatched: 6. CDR3 length: 16 residues. Here the CDR3 DNA reads TGTGCCAGCAGCTTGGCTAGCGGGAGAGGGACAGATACGCAGTATTTT. Its protein is CASSLASGRGTDTQYF.

The J gene is TRBJ2-7, the V gene TRBV5-3; tentatively, D is TRBD2 (6 bases). Being an ORF, TRBV5-3 has a function that is uncertain. V shed 8 bases and J shed 3 bases, with 12 bases lying between them. The length of the CDR3 is 12 residues. The CDR3 protein is CARREGIYEQYV. CDR3 coding DNA: TGTGCCAGGCGGGAAGGGATCTACGAGCAGTACGTC.

The V call is TRBV30, the J call TRBJ2-7; TRBD1 might be the D (5 bases). The CDR3 runs to 12 residues. Trimming took off 2 bases at V and 6 bases at J, with 11 bases between the two ends. Per germline, CDR1 GTSNPN and CDR2 SVGIG (reference sequence). CDR3 sequence: CAWSHGAREQYF. The DNA of the CDR3 is TGTGCCTGGAGTCATGGGGCGCGCGAGCAGTACTTC.

The chain combines TRBV7-8 with TRBJ1-2; D remains ambiguous. The CDR3 totals 14 residues. From germline, CDR1 is SGHVS and CDR2 FQNEAQ. V was trimmed by 1 base and J by 0 bases, leaving 6 bases between them. This chain's CDR3 is CASSLGTANYGYTF. The DNA for the CDR3 is TGTGCCAGCAGCTTAGGTACAGCTAACTATGGCTACACCTTC.

The V gene is TRBV28, the J gene TRBJ2-2, with a weak D call TRBD2 (5 bases). Trimming left V 0 bases short and J 3 bases short, with 11 bases between. The CDR3 contains 16 residues. The germline V gene has CDR1 MDHEN and CDR2 SYDVKM. The CDR3 spells CASSLWGSSDTGELFF. CDR3 DNA: TGTGCCAGCAGTTTATGGGGGAGTAGCGACACCGGGGAGCTGTTTTTT.

CDR3: CASSEAVTGTLAKNIQYF. The CDR3 DNA reads TGTGCCAGCAGTGAAGCAGTGACAGGAACTTTAGCCAAAAACATTCAGTACTTC. The chain carries TRBV2 and TRBJ2-4, with a weak D call TRBD1 (6 bases). The ends were cut back, 0 bases at V and 0 bases at J, with 15 bases in the middle. The germline CDR1 and CDR2 sequences are SNHLY and FYNNEI. This CDR3 has 18 amino acids.

The chain employs TRBV13 and TRBJ1-1; tentative D call: TRBD1 (5 bases). The CDR3 spans 13 residues. Trimming pared 5 bases from V and 1 base from J, leaving 8 bases between. Germline values: CDR1 PRHDT, CDR2 FYEKMQ (reference sequence). The CDR3 coding sequence is TGTGCCAGCAGCACTACAGGGAACACTGAAGCTTTCTTT. Residues: CASSTTGNTEAFF.

V gene TRBV18 combines with J gene TRBJ2-7; 9 bases line up with TRBD1. Germline V lookup: CDR1 KGHSH, CDR2 LQKENI. Trimming took 9 bases from V and 2 from J; bases not matched to a gene: 8. The CDR3 loop spans 14 amino acids. Written as DNA, the CDR3 is TGTGCCAGTACCATCGGGACAGGGACCTACGAGCAGTACTTC. It is translated as CASTIGTGTYEQYF.